This T cell receptor beta chain appears in the sequencing data of a study of Graves' ophthalmopathy and Graves' hyperthyroidism (dated by TCRdb to 2016 to 2019). With respect to the entire study: Peripheral blood was collected at initial diagnosis, before any treatment. The study used signatures of the TCR beta repertoire to tell Graves' ophthalmopathy apart from Graves' hyperthyroidism and to predict which patients would progress to ophthalmopathy. In total, 135 blood samples were TCR-sequenced: 40 to 45 ophthalmopathy, about 75 hyperthyroidism and about 17 hyperthyroidism-to-ophthalmopathy patients. To explore V-J signatures that separate ophthalmopathy from hyperthyroidism, a discovery set of about a hundred patients was enrolled, consisting of approximately 44 with ophthalmopathy and approximately 57 with stable hyperthyroidism. For independent validation, a separate cohort was made up of around 19 hyperthyroidism patients plus 17 patients who later progressed from hyperthyroidism to ophthalmopathy. In over 5 hyperthyroidism patients, the T-cell repertoire of thyroid tissue was compared with the T-cell repertoire of blood. Following sample collection, hyperthyroidism patients were given methimazole at a starting dose of 30 mg daily, and ophthalmopathy patients were given high-dose intravenous methylprednisolone. The roughly 100 discovery patients were randomly divided into training and test sets at a 7:3 ratio. On the study overall, not on this receptor specifically: In cross-validation, the 13-signature model distinguished ophthalmopathy from stable hyperthyroidism with about 90% sensitivity and about 84% specificity, and in the test set the corresponding values were roughly 80% and 76%. No statistical method was used to predetermine the sample size, and group allocation was not hidden from the investigators. Most expanded thyroid clonotypes with frequency above 0.001 were also detected in blood, suggesting blood repertoires may reflect the thyroid immune response. In validation, the model predicted ophthalmopathy progression with about 71% sensitivity and 72.22% specificity; 12 predicted patients were CT-confirmed with GO in a median of roughly 6.8 months.

Trimming at the junction amounts to 3 bases on V and 3 bases on J, and the germline ends lie 8 bases apart. CDR1 and CDR2 are drawn from the germline V gene: KGHSH, LQKENI. The CDR3, cysteine through phenylalanine, is 13 amino acids long. The entry retains the CDR3 DNA only, 39 bases that are in frame from base 1. As regards this clonotype: Its antigen target is currently unknown. No base quality values were provided; no much bigger clone lies one nucleotide off.

Hyperthyroidism was considered stable if no progression to ophthalmopathy occurred within 18 months of follow-up. Hyperthyroidism patients were newly diagnosed, with disease duration under 2 months, and aged 18 to 65 years. Patients with other autoimmune diseases, uncontrolled infections, pregnancy or lactation were excluded from the study. Clinical symptoms, serum thyroxine, TRAb, thyroid ultrasound and orbital computed tomography were used for diagnosis. Ficoll-Paque density gradient centrifugation was used to isolate PBMCs from approximately 10 ml of fresh peripheral blood. Total RNA was extracted with Trizol reagent and quality-checked on an Agilent 2100 Bioanalyzer. TCR beta CDR3 regions were amplified from RNA transcripts for repertoire sequencing. The first round of RT-PCR was done with HTBI primers and the Qiagen OneStep RT-PCR kit, and was followed by a second round of multiplex PCR, then size selection and purification. Libraries were sequenced paired-end with 100 bp reads on an Illumina HiSeq2000. The original pipeline was this. Reads were processed with SOAPnuke, discarding reads with adapters, uncalled bases, mean Phred below 15, or no exact constant-primer or identifier match. High-quality paired reads were merged with COPE v1.2.5. Clonotypes were defined as unique nucleotide sequences and were aligned to IMGT TRB V, D and J references using MiTCR v1.1. Only V-J combinations with frequency above 0.0001 were analysed, covering 99.2% of repertoires. For each V-J combination, a TCR clonal expansion and chaos score was defined as the ratio of F50 clonal expansion to chaos observed in the TCRdist matrix. Features were reduced by Welch's t-statistics and random forest to over 10 V-J combinations, which fed a naive Bayes classifier. The similarity between thyroid and blood repertoires was quantified using the Morisita-Horn index. TCRdb took the public reads, trimmed them with fastp at Q25, ran MiXCR for clone calling and kept in-frame beta chains. Records with the same CDR3 protein are collapsed into one entry carrying the most frequent genes and DNA. TCRdb's processing, not the authors' own work, is the source of the V and J calls. The sample table lists fewer than 650,000 distinct CDR3 sequences, approximately 22% of them with a count of one. Together, the top ten hold around 6.5% of the sample.

This chain is built from TRBV18 and TRBJ1-1, with no confident D gene call. Specimen: peripheral blood. The TCR comes from a woman younger than 35 with stable Graves' hyperthyroidism. Some clones in this sample may be carry-over from other donors' samples. Donor details come from another sample of the same person, matched by shared clones. DNA sequence: TGTGCCAGCTCACCGTCCTCGGACACTGAAGCTTTCTTT. Its translation reads: CASSPSSDTEAFF. Beyond the CDR3, the reference TRBV18 and TRBJ1-1 genes provide the residues; the full variable domain reads: NAGVMQNPRHLVRRRGQEARLRCSPMKGHSHVYWYRQLPEEGLKFMVYLQKENIIDESGMPKERFSAEFPKEGPSILRIQQVVRGDSAAYFCASSPSSDTEAFFGQGTRLTVV.